A selection of T cell receptor beta chains follows, all from one sample in a study of response to subunit inactivated influenza vaccine. TCRdb recomputed calls from the RT-PCR reads with MiXCR, one row per CDR3 protein. The table shows around 480,000 distinct CDR3 sequences, with roughly 11% occurring only once. Sequencing used PBMCs from blood, obtained 40 to 50 days after vaccination. Every receptor here comes from a man aged 50 to 59 who received an inactivated influenza vaccine. Both conserved end residues are part of each CDR3. The D gene is left open where the match is weak. Clone size is stated in some rows and not others, as once, few, many or a class when expanded.

abundance: few
j_gene: TRBJ2-7
d_gene: TRBD2
v_gene: TRBV20-1
CDR3aa: CSMTSGTYEQYF
CDR3nt: TGCAGTATGACTAGCGGAACCTACGAGCAGTACTTC

abundance: .
j_gene: TRBJ2-2
d_gene: TRBD1
v_gene: TRBV30
CDR3aa: CAWRLLAGTGAGELFF
CDR3nt: TGTGCCTGGAGGCTCCTTGCCGGGACAGGGGCCGGGGAGCTGTTTTTT

abundance: .
j_gene: TRBJ2-7
d_gene: .
v_gene: TRBV5-5
CDR3aa: CASSLASDASYEQYF
CDR3nt: TGTGCCAGCAGCTTGGCCTCGGACGCCTCCTACGAGCAGTACTTC

abundance: few
j_gene: TRBJ2-3
d_gene: .
v_gene: TRBV24-1
CDR3aa: CATSDQGLADTQYF
CDR3nt: TGTGCCACCAGTGATCAGGGGCTCGCAGATACGCAGTATTTT

abundance: few
j_gene: TRBJ2-7
d_gene: .
v_gene: TRBV7-2
CDR3aa: CASSLGWRDYEQYF
CDR3nt: TGTGCCAGCAGCTTAGGTTGGCGGGACTACGAGCAGTACTTC

abundance: .
j_gene: TRBJ2-7
d_gene: .
v_gene: TRBV12-3/TRBV12-4
CDR3aa: CASSLSRPISYEQYF
CDR3nt: TGTGCCAGCAGTTTAAGCAGGCCCATTTCCTACGAGCAGTACTTC

abundance: many
j_gene: TRBJ1-1
d_gene: .
v_gene: TRBV12-3/TRBV12-4
CDR3aa: CASSRSRQEAFF
CDR3nt: TGTGCCAGCAGCCGATCGAGACAGGAAGCTTTCTTT

abundance: .
j_gene: TRBJ2-7
d_gene: TRBD1
v_gene: TRBV6-2/TRBV6-3
CDR3aa: CASSGQDGPYEQYF
CDR3nt: TGTGCCAGCAGTGGACAGGATGGACCCTACGAGCAGTACTTC

abundance: few
j_gene: TRBJ2-1
d_gene: .
v_gene: TRBV7-2
CDR3aa: CASSLIGAPTNEQFF
CDR3nt: TGTGCCAGCAGCTTAATAGGCGCCCCAACTAATGAGCAGTTCTTC

abundance: many
j_gene: TRBJ1-6
d_gene: .
v_gene: TRBV12-3/TRBV12-4
CDR3aa: CASSFGGRDSPLHF
CDR3nt: TGTGCCAGCAGTTTCGGGGGGCGGGATTCACCCCTCCACTTT

abundance: .
j_gene: TRBJ2-7
d_gene: TRBD2
v_gene: TRBV9
CDR3aa: CASSGGSSGYEQYF
CDR3nt: TGTGCCAGCAGCGGAGGGTCTAGCGGATACGAGCAGTACTTC

abundance: few
j_gene: TRBJ2-7
d_gene: TRBD1
v_gene: TRBV7-2
CDR3aa: CASSFGTEGYEQYF
CDR3nt: TGTGCCAGCAGCTTCGGGACAGAAGGCTACGAGCAGTACTTC

abundance: few
j_gene: TRBJ2-5
d_gene: .
v_gene: TRBV28
CDR3aa: CASRFQPQETQYF
CDR3nt: TGTGCCAGCCGCTTCCAGCCCCAAGAGACCCAGTACTTC

abundance: .
j_gene: TRBJ2-5
d_gene: TRBD2
v_gene: TRBV6-1
CDR3aa: CASLRGTSLGGEETQYF
CDR3nt: TGTGCCAGCCTCAGAGGGACTAGCCTAGGAGGGGAAGAGACCCAGTACTTC

abundance: many
j_gene: TRBJ2-5
d_gene: .
v_gene: TRBV20-1
CDR3aa: CSASDPGGGSETQYF
CDR3nt: TGCAGTGCTAGTGATCCTGGGGGTGGGTCAGAGACCCAGTACTTC

abundance: few
j_gene: TRBJ2-7
d_gene: .
v_gene: TRBV10-2
CDR3aa: CASSEQFSYEQYF
CDR3nt: TGCGCCAGCAGTGAACAGTTCTCCTACGAGCAGTACTTC

abundance: few
j_gene: TRBJ2-7
d_gene: .
v_gene: TRBV7-9
CDR3aa: CASSSVAGAGEQYF
CDR3nt: TGTGCCAGCAGCTCCGTAGCAGGGGCGGGCGAGCAGTACTTC